This record covers a single TCR beta chain. This sample is drawn from a study of blood T cell repertoires in COVID-19. Study as a whole: From the United States, Italy and Spain came samples of acute and convalescent COVID-19.

Original handling: The assay estimated nucleated cells by amplifying reference gene primers. Assay used: immunoSEQ multiplex PCR; TCRdb lists only in-frame clones, some missing. V and J calls plus clone size are reproduced from that table; the DNA served to infer D and trimming. Here the sample spans about 74,000 clones, more than 75% being singletons. The receptor was isolated from a man in his forties or fifties with acute or convalescent COVID-19. Sample: peripheral blood.

The CDR3, as DNA: TGTGCCTGGGGGACATCAAACTATGGCTACACCTTC. It specifies CAWGTSNYGYTF. V and J are TRBV30 and TRBJ1-2; TRBD1 might be the D (6 bases). CDR1 GTSNPN and CDR2 SVGIG come from the germline V gene (reference sequence). V lost 5 bases, J lost 2 bases, and 9 bases lay in between. This CDR3 has 12 amino acids.